The 31 T cell receptor beta chains in this list originate from one sample, sequenced in a study of Ad26.COV2.S vaccination and SARS-CoV-2 variants. Noted treatment: some 19 received Ad26.COV2.S at low or high dose, single or two shots; 5 received placebo; per-sample allocation not given. Sampling took place 63 days after the first vaccine or placebo injection. Clones were read by immunoSEQ multiplex PCR, and TCRdb kept only the in-frame ones, dropping some. This table holds around 450,000 clones, 90% found once. Sequencing used peripheral blood, obtained in a trial of Ad26.COV2.S vaccine versus placebo. These receptor sequences come from a person between 18 and 65 years old who received the Ad26.COV2.S COVID-19 vaccine or a placebo.

The chain links TRBV28 to TRBJ1-4; D unclear. The CDR3 loop spans 13 amino acids. From germline, CDR1 is MDHEN and CDR2 SYDVKM. Trimming took 2 bases from V and 15 from J, leaving 16 bases between them. CDR3 protein: CASSLEQQREVFF. DNA of the CDR3: TGTGCCAGCAGTTTAGAACAGCAAAGAGAGGTGTTTTTT.

The CDR3 region is CASSVTLAGADTQYF. CDR3 coding DNA: TGTGCCAGCAGCGTCACCCTAGCGGGAGCAGATACGCAGTATTTT. This chain joins TRBV7-9 and TRBJ2-3; 10 bases match TRBD2. Trimming took 5 bases from V and 4 from J; bases not matched to a gene: 6. The CDR3 is 15 amino acids. CDR1 and CDR2 from the germline V gene are SEHNR and FQNEAQ (reference sequence).

The J gene is TRBJ2-3, the V gene TRBV7-3; the D gene could be TRBD1 or TRBD2 (5 bases each). Germline V lookup: CDR1 SGHTA, CDR2 FQGTGA. The CDR3 has 15 residues. Between the trimmed V and J ends, which lost 6 bases and 1 base, there was a span of 14 bases. The CDR3 sequence is CASRPSGDRTDTQYF. DNA of the CDR3: TGTGCCAGCAGACCCAGTGGGGACCGCACAGATACGCAGTATTTT. Full variable domain (missing parts from reference TRBV7-3 and TRBJ2-3): GAGVSQTPSNKVTEKGKYVELRCDPISGHTALYWYRQSLGQGPEFLIYFQGTGAADDSGLPNDRFFAVRPEGSVSTLKIQRTERGDSAVYLCASRPSGDRTDTQYFGPGTRLTVL.

This clone was recorded only once. The V and J genes are TRBV27 and TRBJ2-3; the D is unclear. The V end was cut by 5 bases, the J end by 1 base, with 10 bases between. This CDR3 has 14 amino acids. From germline, CDR1 is MNHEY and CDR2 SMNVEV (reference sequence). The CDR3 sequence is CASSNLYGTDTQYF. DNA of the CDR3: TGTGCCAGCAGTAACCTTTATGGCACAGATACGCAGTATTTT.

V and J are TRBV6-5 and TRBJ2-1; D might be TRBD1 or TRBD2, each matching 5 bases. CDR1 and CDR2 (germline): MNHEY, SVGAGI. Trimming stripped 5 bases from V and 6 bases from J, with 14 bases between. This CDR3 spans 14 amino acids. The CDR3 loop is CASSRPGTGNEQFF. DNA for the CDR3: TGTGCCAGCAGTAGACCCGGGACGGGCAATGAGCAGTTCTTC.

This CDR3 is CASSSEDRDQAFF. The DNA for the CDR3 is TGTGCCAGCTCATCAGAAGACCGGGACCAAGCTTTCTTT. The chain employs TRBV18 and TRBJ1-1, with D maybe TRBD1 (5 bases). The CDR3 loop spans 13 amino acids. Trimming removed 5 bases at V and 9 bases at J, with 16 bases between. CDR1 is KGHSH, CDR2 LQKENI, per germline. Full variable domain (rest looked up from reference TRBV18 and TRBJ1-1): NAGVMQNPRHLVRRRGQEARLRCSPMKGHSHVYWYRQLPEEGLKFMVYLQKENIIDESGMPKERFSAEFPKEGPSILRIQQVVRGDSAAYFCASSSEDRDQAFFGQGTRLTVV.

V is TRBV29-1 and J is TRBJ2-2; the match to TRBD2 covers 9 bases. V was pared by 6 bases and J by 6 bases, with 14 bases of the junction left unmatched. This CDR3 contains 16 residues. Germline values: CDR1 SQVTM, CDR2 ANQGSEA. The CDR3 sequence: CSVRTRGREGAGELFF. The CDR3 DNA is TGCAGCGTCCGAACGCGGGGGCGGGAGGGAGCCGGGGAGCTGTTTTTT.

This chain links TRBV5-1 with TRBJ2-5; no reliable D call. V lost 7 bases and J 5 bases, leaving 18 bases between the germline ends. Looked up from germline, CDR1 is SGHRS and CDR2 is YFSETQ. The CDR3 contains 14 residues. The CDR3 is CASRTEPLSETQYF. CDR3 in DNA: TGCGCCAGCCGCACAGAACCTCTCAGCGAGACCCAGTACTTC.

The genes are TRBV27 and TRBJ2-7; 8 bases match TRBD2. The CDR3 is 16 amino acids. The V gene end was trimmed by 7 bases and the J gene end by 3 bases; junction bases not matched to a gene: 14. Germline V gives CDR1 MNHEY, CDR2 SMNVEV (reference sequence). The CDR3 region is CASKKSGTSLFYEQYF. The CDR3 region has the DNA TGTGCCAGCAAGAAGTCCGGGACTAGTCTTTTCTACGAGCAGTACTTC.

The CDR3 region has the DNA TGCGCCAGCAGCCAAGATTCCAGGGGCACCTATGGCTACACCTTC. Residues: CASSQDSRGTYGYTF. The J gene is TRBJ1-2, the V gene TRBV4-3; a weak D match, TRBD1 (6 bases). The CDR3 length is 15 residues. Trimming took 0 bases from V and 4 from J, leaving 12 bases between them. Germline V lookup: CDR1 LGHNA, CDR2 YSLEER.

The chain links TRBV19 to TRBJ1-2; D remains ambiguous. The CDR3 spans 12 residues. Germline CDR1 LNHDA, CDR2 SQIVND (reference sequence). Trimming shortened V by 3 bases and J by 4 bases, and 6 bases separated the two germline ends. The CDR3 loop is CASSMKSYGYTF. The CDR3 DNA is TGTGCCAGTAGTATGAAAAGCTATGGCTACACCTTC.

V and J are TRBV7-9 and TRBJ2-5; TRBD1 agrees at 7 bases. The CDR3 spans 15 residues. V lost 6 bases to trimming and J lost 1 base; unmatched junction nucleotides: 8. The germline V gene has CDR1 SEHNR and CDR2 FQNEAQ (reference sequence). CDR3 DNA: TGTGCCAGCAGGGGGGACAGAACCATCCAAGAGACCCAGTACTTC. This sequence encodes CASRGDRTIQETQYF.

Remarks on this clone: This sample includes further DNA sequences coding for the same CDR3. The genes are TRBV9 and TRBJ2-7; perhaps TRBD2 as D (6 bases). Trimming stripped 2 bases from V and 0 bases from J, with 6 bases between. CDR3 length equals 13 residues. The germline V gene has CDR1 SGDLS and CDR2 YYNGEE. CDR3 residues: CASSVGSSYEQYF. The CDR3 bases are TGTGCCAGCAGCGTCGGGAGCTCCTACGAGCAGTACTTC.

The chain recombines TRBV19 with TRBJ1-6; 7 positions match TRBD1. Germline V gives CDR1 LNHDA, CDR2 SQIVND (reference sequence). The CDR3 is 15 amino acids. J was trimmed by 15 bases and V by 4 bases; bases with no gene match: 15. In DNA, the CDR3 is TGTGCCAGTAGTACGGCTGACAGGGCCGTTGCTGACCTCCACTTT. Residues: CASSTADRAVADLHF.

The chain has TRBV5-1 and TRBJ1-2; D remains unclear. V shed 0 bases and J shed 6 bases, with 9 bases lying between them. The V gene's germline CDR1 is SGHRS and CDR2 YFSETQ. This CDR3 comprises 13 residues. CDR3 amino acids: CASSLEGANGYTF. CDR3 nucleotides: TGCGCCAGCAGCTTGGAGGGAGCCAATGGCTACACCTTC.

The table lists this clone with a count of one. The CDR3 protein is CASSSAVNLGVAQYF. DNA for the CDR3: TGTGCCAGCAGTTCAGCCGTGAACCTTGGTGTGGCCCAGTACTTC. The chain is built from TRBV27 and TRBJ2-5; D unclear. CDR1 MNHEY and CDR2 SMNVEV come from the germline V gene (reference sequence). This CDR3 spans 15 amino acids. Trimming removed 4 bases at V and 9 bases at J, with 21 bases between.

This clone was counted a single time. The chain joins TRBV11-2 to TRBJ1-1, with 7 bases matching TRBD1. Germline values: CDR1 SGHAT, CDR2 FQNNGV. J was trimmed by 8 bases and V by 5 bases; bases with no gene match: 2. The CDR3 length is 11 residues. The CDR3 region has the DNA TGTGCCAGCAGCGTGGGACAGGAAGCTTTCTTT. It specifies CASSVGQEAFF.

CDR3 protein: CASSETGTDTEAFF. As DNA, the CDR3 is TGTGCCAGCAGCGAAACCGGGACAGACACTGAAGCTTTCTTT. The gene calls are TRBV9 and TRBJ1-1, with 7 bases fitting TRBD1. The junction had 5 bases not matched to a gene; V was cut back by 3 bases and J by 3 bases. The CDR3 runs 14 residues. Germline CDR1 SGDLS, CDR2 YYNGEE.

This chain uses TRBV28 with TRBJ2-3; weak D call: TRBD1 (6 bases). Trimming removed 8 bases from V and 4 bases from J, with 16 bases in between. CDR1 and CDR2 (germline): MDHEN, SYDVKM. There are 14 residues in the CDR3. The CDR3 loop is CASRVQGPPDTQYF. The CDR3, as DNA: TGTGCCAGCCGGGTCCAGGGGCCCCCAGATACGCAGTATTTT. The full variable domain, with the rest looked up from reference TRBV28 and TRBJ2-3, is DVKVTQSSRYLVKRTGEKVFLECVQDMDHENMFWYRQDPGLGLRLIYFSYDVKMKEKGDIPEGYSVSREKKERFSLILESASTNQTSMYLCASRVQGPPDTQYFGPGTRLTVL.

This sequence joins TRBV27 and TRBJ2-4, with TRBD2 matching 7 bases. The CDR3 consists of 15 residues. The V and J ends lost 7 bases and 1 base, in that order; junction bases with no gene match: 7. Germline V lookup: CDR1 MNHEY, CDR2 SMNVEV (reference sequence). The CDR3 reads CASTTSGAAKNIQYF. For the CDR3, the DNA is TGTGCCAGCACGACAAGCGGGGCGGCCAAAAACATTCAGTACTTC.

This sequence joins TRBV10-3 and TRBJ1-3, with D perhaps TRBD1 (6 bases). The CDR3 is made up of 18 amino acids. CDR1 is ENHRY and CDR2 is SYGVKD in the germline V gene. Trimming pared 2 bases from V and 3 bases from J, leaving 20 bases between. This chain's CDR3 is CAISEGTRGALLGNTIYF. The CDR3 nucleotides read TGTGCCATCAGTGAGGGTACGAGGGGGGCCCTACTTGGAAACACCATATATTTT.

This chain joins TRBV5-5 and TRBJ2-1, with TRBD2 matching over 8 bases. This CDR3 spans 17 amino acids. Trimming took 1 base from V and 3 from J; bases not matched to a gene: 9. Germline-derived CDR1 and CDR2 are SGHKS and YYEKEE (reference sequence). Here the CDR3 reads CASSLSLAGGFYNEQFF. The CDR3 DNA reads TGTGCCAGCAGCTTGAGCTTGGCGGGAGGTTTCTACAATGAGCAGTTCTTC.

The CDR3 is CASSLFGGEFTGELFF. The CDR3 coding sequence is TGTGCCAGCAGTTTATTCGGGGGGGAGTTCACCGGGGAGCTGTTTTTT. V and J are TRBV27 and TRBJ2-2, with TRBD2 matching 8 bases. Germline CDR1 reads MNHEY; CDR2 reads SMNVEV (reference sequence). The CDR3 runs to 16 residues. The J segment lost 4 bases and the V segment lost 1 base, leaving 5 bases of the junction unmatched.

The chain uses TRBV19 and TRBJ2-2, with TRBD2 matching 14 bases. This CDR3 is built from 17 residues. Germline V gene sequence: CDR1 LNHDA, CDR2 SQIVND (reference sequence). V gave up 5 bases and J gave up 1 base; unmatched junction bases: 3. CDR3 residues: CASSGGTSGRNTGELFF. CDR3 DNA: TGTGCCAGTAGTGGGGGGACTAGCGGGAGGAACACCGGGGAGCTGTTTTTT. The variable domain in full, with the rest retrieved from reference TRBV19 and TRBJ2-2, is DGGITQSPKYLFRKEGQNVTLSCEQNLNHDAMYWYRQDPGQGLRLIYYSQIVNDFQKGDIAEGYSVSREKKESFPLTVTSAQKNPTAFYLCASSGGTSGRNTGELFFGEGSRLTVL.

V gene TRBV6-7 combines with J gene TRBJ2-7, with TRBD1 identical over 8 bases. TRBV6-7 is an ORF for which the function is uncertain. The CDR3 length is 16 residues. The ends lost 5 bases at V and 2 bases at J; junction bases unmatched: 11. The CDR3 region is CASSPLTGAPTYEQYF. CDR3 DNA: TGTGCCAGCAGTCCCCTGACAGGGGCCCCTACCTACGAGCAGTACTTC.

The genes are TRBV12-3 or TRBV12-4 and TRBJ2-3, with D unresolved. Trimming took off 6 bases at V and 7 bases at J, with 14 bases between the two ends. CDR3 length equals 13 residues. The CDR3, as DNA: TGTGCCAGCAGGGTCGGCCCCGGTTATACGCAGTATTTT. This encodes CASRVGPGYTQYF.

V and J are TRBV28 and TRBJ1-5; TRBD1 might be the D (5 bases). Germline values: CDR1 MDHEN, CDR2 SYDVKM. The ends were cut back, 3 bases at V and 5 bases at J, with 17 bases in the middle. CDR3 length: 16 residues. CDR3 loop: CASSFWGVKRYQPQHF. In nucleotides, the CDR3 is TGTGCCAGCAGTTTTTGGGGGGTTAAACGTTATCAGCCCCAGCATTTT.

This clone appeared once. The chain has TRBV5-4 and TRBJ2-7, with D unresolved. The V gene lost 1 base and the J gene lost 0 bases, with 2 bases spanning the gap. The CDR3 sequence is 12 residues long. CDR1 is SGHNT and CDR2 is YYREEE in the germline V gene (reference sequence). CDR3: CASSLNSYEQYF. The CDR3 bases are TGTGCCAGCAGCTTGAACTCCTACGAGCAGTACTTC. The whole variable domain, remainder taken from reference TRBV5-4 and TRBJ2-7, is ETGVTQSPTHLIKTRGQQVTLRCSSQSGHNTVSWYQQALGQGPQFIFQYYREEENGRGNFPPRFSGLQFPNYSSELNVNALELDDSALYLCASSLNSYEQYFGPGTRLTVT.

The CDR3 spells CAIRGTGSDADTQYF. The CDR3 bases are TGTGCCATCAGGGGGACAGGGTCAGATGCAGATACGCAGTATTTT. The chain has TRBV10-3 and TRBJ2-3; 9 bases align to TRBD1. CDR3 length: 15 amino acids. V was clipped by 6 bases and J by 4 bases; unmatched bases: 8. Germline values: CDR1 ENHRY, CDR2 SYGVKD.

CDR3 DNA: TGCGCCAGCAGCTTGGGGGGGACAGGCCCCAGTGGGGCCAACGTCCTGACTTTC. Protein sequence: CASSLGGTGPSGANVLTF. V usage is TRBV5-1 and J usage is TRBJ2-6; 8 nucleotides agree with TRBD1. The CDR3 covers 18 residues. Germline CDR1 is SGHRS and CDR2 is YFSETQ. With V trimmed by 0 bases and J by 3 bases, 8 bases remained unmatched. Full variable domain (remainder filled in from reference TRBV5-1 and TRBJ2-6): KAGVTQTPRYLIKTRGQQVTLSCSPISGHRSVSWYQQTPGQGLQFLFEYFSETQRNKGNFPGRFSGRQFSNSRSEMNVSTLELGDSALYLCASSLGGTGPSGANVLTFGAGSRLTVL.

V and J are TRBV7-3 and TRBJ2-1, with TRBD2 as a possible D gene (5 bases). V shed 5 bases and J shed 8 bases, with 16 bases lying between them. The germline CDR1 and CDR2 sequences are SGHTA and FQGTGA. The CDR3 covers 14 residues. The CDR3 loop reads CASSISRGSYEQFF. CDR3 sequence (DNA): TGTGCCAGCAGCATTTCTCGCGGGTCCTATGAGCAGTTCTTC.